This T cell receptor (beta chain) was found in a study of blood T cell repertoires in COVID-19. Overall study context: Samples of COVID-19 (acute and convalescent) were obtained from the United States, Italy and Spain. PBMCs, B-cell-depleted T cells, or T cells provided the cDNA or gDNA that made up the material.

The germline V gene has CDR1 SQVTM and CDR2 ANQGSEA. The CDR3 runs 13 residues. V trimming: 1 base; J trimming: 4 bases; junction bases outside the gene matches: 4. Only in-frame clones appear in the TCRdb table, and some are missing; sequencing was by immunoSEQ multiplex PCR. The table has a few hundred thousand clones, 80% to 90% seen once. The TCR originated in a woman in her 50s who had recovered from COVID-19. The chain links TRBV29-1 to TRBJ2-7, with 7 bases identical to TRBD1. Sample: peripheral blood. CDR3 residues: CSVEGKQGYEQYF. DNA for the CDR3: TGCAGCGTTGAAGGGAAACAGGGGTACGAGCAGTACTTC.